The clone carrying this TCR beta chain was picked up many times. The draw of peripheral blood yielded ten milliliters from each donor. This sample is part of a study of blood T cells in healthy people across ages. The CDR3 runs 14 residues. CDR1 and CDR2 (germline): SGDLS, YYNGEE. Deletions cut 3 bases from V and 0 bases from J, with 7 bases between. The use of a sample-barcoded 5' primer and a J-beta primer mix characterized a second PCR of about 7 to 12 cycles. One entry per CDR3 protein results from TCRdb running MiXCR on the 5' RACE reads. The sample lists approximately 1.5 million distinct CDR3 sequences; about 35% were seen once.

This chain uses TRBV9 with TRBJ2-1, with D possibly matching TRBD2 (6 bases). Specimen: blood. This clonotype was obtained from a woman younger than 45 in good health. The CDR3 reads CASSATSSYNEQFF. CDR3 bases: TGTGCCAGCAGCGCGACTAGCTCCTACAATGAGCAGTTCTTC.